The T cell receptor beta chain described here comes from a study of blood T cells in healthy people across ages. Donors ranged from roughly 6 to 90 years old and were healthy Caucasians in Russia. This clonotype has just a few counts. A second PCR of 7 to 11 cycles used a sample-barcoded 5' primer and a J-beta primer mix. There were at least 3 million CDR3-containing paired-end reads obtained from each sample. One entry per CDR3 protein results from TCRdb running MiXCR on the 5' RACE reads. This table has over 600,000 distinct CDR3 sequences, 35% to 50% appearing once. V shed 2 bases and J 9 bases; nucleotides not matched to a gene: 13. The CDR3 runs to 16 residues.

The receptor was derived from a man of 80 years or more in good health. The sequencing input was blood. The chain uses TRBV12-3 or TRBV12-4 and TRBJ2-1; TRBD2 matches at 7 bases. CDR3 DNA: TGTGCCAGCAGTTTAAGGCCTAGCGGAGGGTGGCTTGAGCAGTTCTTC. Protein product: CASSLRPSGGWLEQFF.